This T cell receptor (beta chain) was obtained from a study of early T cells in non-severe SARS-CoV-2 infection. At the level of the study: Sequenced bulk RNA came from whole blood that was unsorted, and chains were unpaired. General study findings and limits: Matching against VDJdb likely underestimated virus-specific expansions, favoring anti-spike CD8.

Regarding this clonotype: Antigen unknown.

The CDR3 length is 15 residues. J was trimmed by 5 bases and V by 3 bases; bases with no gene match: 6. Each single cDNA molecule received a unique molecular identifier. TCRdb reanalysed the 5' RACE reads using MiXCR and keeps one entry per CDR3 protein. The sample records 51,000 or so distinct CDR3 sequences, 9.5% to 11% being singletons. Sequences were obtained from whole blood. This TCR derives from an adult who was a healthcare worker with PCR-confirmed SARS-CoV-2 infection or an uninfected control (not recorded which). The chain has TRBV12-3 or TRBV12-4 and TRBJ2-7; 11 positions agree with TRBD1. CDR3 protein: CASSLEPGQGDEQYF. The CDR3 region has the DNA TGTGCCAGCAGTTTGGAACCGGGACAGGGGGACGAGCAGTACTTC.